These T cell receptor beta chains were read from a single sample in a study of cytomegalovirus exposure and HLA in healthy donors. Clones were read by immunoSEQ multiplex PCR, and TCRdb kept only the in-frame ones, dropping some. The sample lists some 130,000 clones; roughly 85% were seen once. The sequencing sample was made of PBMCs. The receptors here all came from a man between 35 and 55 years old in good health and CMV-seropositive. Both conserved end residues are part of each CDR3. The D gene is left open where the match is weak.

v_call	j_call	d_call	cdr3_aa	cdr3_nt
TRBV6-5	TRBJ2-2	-	CASSYSDLSTTGELFF	TGTGCCAGCAGTTACTCCGATCTTAGTACCACCGGGGAGCTGTTTTTT
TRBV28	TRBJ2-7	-	CAITRSRTYEQYF	TGTGCCATCACTCGGTCGAGAACCTACGAGCAGTACTTC
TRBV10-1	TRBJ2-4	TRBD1	CASSDPRGSAKNIQYF	TGCGCCAGCAGTGACCCCAGGGGGTCAGCCAAAAACATTCAGTACTTC
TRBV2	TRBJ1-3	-	CARGASPHSGNTIYF	TGTGCCAGAGGGGCAAGTCCTCACTCTGGAAACACCATATATTTT
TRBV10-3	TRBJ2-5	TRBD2	CAIRALAGGGETQYF	TGTGCCATCAGGGCACTAGCGGGAGGGGGAGAGACCCAGTACTTC
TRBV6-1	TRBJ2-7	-	CASTNAGPERTQYF	TGTGCCAGCACCAACGCGGGCCCCGAAAGAACGCAGTACTTC
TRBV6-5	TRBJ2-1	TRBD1	CASSYSGTADNEQFF	TGTGCCAGCAGTTACTCCGGGACAGCAGACAATGAGCAGTTCTTC
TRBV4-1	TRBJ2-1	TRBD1	CASSLGTGDYNEQFF	TGCGCCAGCAGCCTGGGGACAGGGGACTACAATGAGCAGTTCTTC
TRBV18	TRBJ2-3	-	CASSVTPAGLSTDTQYF	TGTGCCAGCTCAGTAACCCCTGCGGGGCTCAGCACAGATACGCAGTATTTT
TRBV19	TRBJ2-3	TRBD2	CASSTLAGAASDTQYF	TGTGCCAGTAGTACCCTAGCGGGAGCGGCTTCAGATACGCAGTATTTT